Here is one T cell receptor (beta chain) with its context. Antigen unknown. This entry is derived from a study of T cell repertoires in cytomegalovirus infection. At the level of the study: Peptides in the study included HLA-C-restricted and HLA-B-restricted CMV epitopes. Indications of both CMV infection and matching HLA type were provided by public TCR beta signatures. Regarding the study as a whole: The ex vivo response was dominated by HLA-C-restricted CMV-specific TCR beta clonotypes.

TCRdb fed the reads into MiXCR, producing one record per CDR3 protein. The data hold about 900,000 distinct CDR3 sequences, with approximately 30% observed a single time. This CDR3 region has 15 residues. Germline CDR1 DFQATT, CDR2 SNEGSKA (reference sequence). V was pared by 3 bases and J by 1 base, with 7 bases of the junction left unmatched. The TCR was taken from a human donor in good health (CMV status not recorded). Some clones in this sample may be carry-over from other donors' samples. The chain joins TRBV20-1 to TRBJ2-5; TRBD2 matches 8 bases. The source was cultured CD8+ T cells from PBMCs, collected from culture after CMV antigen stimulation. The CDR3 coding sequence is TGCAGTGCTAGGGGGGGACTAGGCCTCCAAGAGACCCAGTACTTC. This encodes CSARGGLGLQETQYF.